A selection of T cell receptor beta chains follows, all from one sample in a study of cytomegalovirus exposure and HLA in healthy donors. Using immunoSEQ multiplex PCR, the repertoire was profiled, and TCRdb retains in-frame clones only, with some absent. The sample consists of about 150,000 clones, 70% to 80% of them appearing once. Input material: PBMCs. Receptors were obtained from a male donor in good health and CMV-seronegative. Each CDR3 is given with its conserved first and last residue. The order of the fields is J gene, V gene, D gene, clone size, CDR3 DNA, CDR3 protein. The D gene is left open where the match is weak. A clone size is listed for some rows: how often the clone was seen (once, few, many), or a class if it is expanded.

TRBJ2-1,TRBV27,-,-,TGTGCCAGCAGTTTAAGGGTCGGGAGCTATGAGCAGTTCTTC,CASSLRVGSYEQFF
TRBJ2-1,TRBV6-5,TRBD2,-,TGTGCCAGCAGTGGCGGGGGTTCGGGAGGTGAGCAGTTCTTC,CASSGGGSGGEQFF
TRBJ1-5,TRBV30,TRBD1,-,TGTGCCTGGAGCGCCAGGGGGGCTCGGGCTCAGCCCCAGCATTTT,CAWSARGARAQPQHF
TRBJ1-2,TRBV9,-,-,TGTGCCAGCAGCGTAGATACGGAGAACTATGGCTACACCTTC,CASSVDTENYGYTF
TRBJ1-4,TRBV5-4,-,few,TGTGCCAGCAGCTTGGGGGTATCACCCGGGGGAAATGAAAAACTGTTTTTT,CASSLGVSPGGNEKLFF
TRBJ2-7,TRBV9,-,-,TGTGCCAGCAGCGTCGGCTGGACAGCTTTCTACGAGCAGTACTTC,CASSVGWTAFYEQYF
TRBJ2-5,TRBV28,TRBD2,few,TGTGCCAGCAGTTGGGGGGGGAGGGAGACCCAGTACTTC,CASSWGGRETQYF
TRBJ2-3,TRBV29-1,-,-,TGCAGCGTTGAAAGGGTCGCGGGCCGCACAGATACGCAGTATTTT,CSVERVAGRTDTQYF
TRBJ1-3,TRBV5-4,-,-,TGTGCCACCCAAACCGGGGGTAAAGCTGGAAACACCATATATTTT,CATQTGGKAGNTIYF
TRBJ2-3,TRBV2,-,-,TGTGCCAGCGGGGGGACTGGGGATACGCAGTATTTT,CASGGTGDTQYF
TRBJ1-5,TRBV5-1,-,-,TGCGCCAGCAGCCCGGCAGGGGGCAATCAGCCCCAGCATTTT,CASSPAGGNQPQHF
TRBJ1-3,TRBV28,TRBD1,-,TGTGCCAGCAGTCCCGGGGGACAGGAGAGAAACACCATATATTTT,CASSPGGQERNTIYF
TRBJ2-1,TRBV7-2,TRBD1,-,TGTGCCAGCAGCCCGGACAGGACCTCCTACAATGAGCAGTTCTTC,CASSPDRTSYNEQFF
TRBJ1-2,TRBV28,TRBD1,-,TGTGCCAGCAGTCCAGGGACAGGGGGCAGGTATGGCTACACCTTC,CASSPGTGGRYGYTF
TRBJ2-7,TRBV5-5,-,-,TGTGCCAGCAGCTGGGGGCCGGACGTGAGCTACGAGCAGTACTTC,CASSWGPDVSYEQYF
TRBJ2-7,TRBV18,-,few,TGTGCCAGCTCACCACGCGGACAAGACAGTGCGGACGAGCAGTACTTC,CASSPRGQDSADEQYF
TRBJ2-1,TRBV7-9,TRBD2,-,TGTGCCAGCACCCTGGTACAGGGGTTGGGACTAGCGGTCAATGAGCAGTTCTTC,CASTLVQGLGLAVNEQFF
TRBJ2-2,TRBV4-3,-,-,TGCGCCAGCAGCCAAGATATAGGGGGGGTCACCGGGGAGCTGTTTTTT,CASSQDIGGVTGELFF
TRBJ2-5,TRBV5-1,-,-,TGCGCCAGCAGCTTGGGGGGCGGAAACTTGCAAGAGACCCAGTACTTC,CASSLGGGNLQETQYF
TRBJ1-2,TRBV5-5,-,once,TGTGCCAGCAGCTTGGAACCAGGGGACTATGGCTACACCTTC,CASSLEPGDYGYTF
TRBJ2-5,TRBV6-1,TRBD1,-,TGTGCCAGCAGCGGACAGGTTTACCAAGAGACCCAGTACTTC,CASSGQVYQETQYF
TRBJ2-2,TRBV5-1,-,-,TGCGCCAGCAGTTCCGGGACACTGAACACCGGGGAGCTGTTTTTT,CASSSGTLNTGELFF
TRBJ2-1,TRBV2,-,-,TGTGCCAGCAGTGAGGAGTTATCGTCCTACAATGAGCAGTTCTTC,CASSEELSSYNEQFF
TRBJ1-6,TRBV2,TRBD1,-,TGTGCCAGCAGTCGAGCCGGGACAGGGGTTTTCGTCGGTTCACCCCTCCACTTT,CASSRAGTGVFVGSPLHF
TRBJ2-3,TRBV7-9,TRBD2,-,TGTGCCAGCAGCTCGGGACTAGCGGGAATCACAGATACGCAGTATTTT,CASSSGLAGITDTQYF
TRBJ2-7,TRBV5-1,TRBD1,-,TGCGCCAGCAGCTTGGAGGGGACAGGGGTGAGGGAGCAGTACTTC,CASSLEGTGVREQYF
TRBJ2-1,TRBV5-1,TRBD1,-,TGCGCCAGCAGCTTAGCCACCGGGACAGGGAATAATGAGCAGTTCTTC,CASSLATGTGNNEQFF
TRBJ2-2,TRBV5-5,-,-,TGTGCCAGCAGCTTCCTCGGACACGAGACCGGGGAGCTGTTTTTT,CASSFLGHETGELFF
TRBJ2-5,TRBV21-1,-,-,TGTGCCAGCCCCCCCGCCTACAGGGACCGGCAAGAGACCCAGTACTTC,CASPPAYRDRQETQYF
TRBJ1-1,TRBV4-1,-,-,TGCGCCAGCAGCCAAATAGGGGACACTGAAGCTTTCTTT,CASSQIGDTEAFF
TRBJ2-7,TRBV6-5,TRBD2,-,TGTGCCAGCAGTTACTCGACTAGCGGGGCTTACGAGCAGTACTTC,CASSYSTSGAYEQYF
TRBJ2-7,TRBV7-2,-,-,TGTGCCAGCAGCTTACTAGGGAGCTCCTACGAGCAGTACTTC,CASSLLGSSYEQYF
TRBJ1-2,TRBV9,TRBD1,few,TGTGCCAGCAGCGTAGGACAGGGGGGCTATGGCTACACCTTC,CASSVGQGGYGYTF
TRBJ2-5,TRBV5-4,-,once,TGTGCCAGCAGCTCGGACATTGGGGTCCAAGAGACCCAGTACTTC,CASSSDIGVQETQYF
TRBJ2-7,TRBV27,-,-,TGTGCCAGCAGTCCCTCTTCCGGGGGTCTCTCCTACGAGCAGTACTTC,CASSPSSGGLSYEQYF
TRBJ2-1,TRBV29-1,-,-,TGCAGCGCAACAGGGGAGGCAGGCTCCTACAATGAGCAGTTCTTC,CSATGEAGSYNEQFF
TRBJ2-2,TRBV25-1,-,-,TGTGCCAGCAGTGAACGGGGATACACCGGGGAGCTGTTTTTT,CASSERGYTGELFF
TRBJ2-7,TRBV4-3,-,-,TGCGCCAGCAGCCAAGATTGGGCGGGTTACTACGAGCAGTACTTC,CASSQDWAGYYEQYF
TRBJ2-2,TRBV7-6,TRBD1,-,TGTGCCAGCAGCTTAGGGACAGGGCAGGTCGGGGAGCTGTTTTTT,CASSLGTGQVGELFF
TRBJ2-1,TRBV7-3,TRBD2,-,TGTGCCAGCAGCTTGGGGACTAGCGGGACTGGGGAGCAGTTCTTC,CASSLGTSGTGEQFF
TRBJ1-6,TRBV7-6,-,-,TGTGCCAGCGCAGGGGAACTGGGGTCACCCCTCCACTTT,CASAGELGSPLHF
TRBJ2-1,TRBV11-1,TRBD2,-,TGTGCCAGCAGCTTAGGAGGGCGGGAGGGCCTCTATGAGCAGTTCTTC,CASSLGGREGLYEQFF
TRBJ2-3,TRBV4-1,TRBD1,-,TGCGCCAGCAGCCAGGCTGGACAGGGGGGAAGAACAGATACGCAGTATTTT,CASSQAGQGGRTDTQYF
TRBJ1-5,TRBV7-8,-,few,TGTGCCAGCAGCTTTAGGTCGGGAAGCAATCAGCCCCAGCATTTT,CASSFRSGSNQPQHF
TRBJ2-1,TRBV28,TRBD2,few,TGTGCCAGCAGTTTGGCTAGCGGAAACTCCTACAATGAGCAGTTCTTC,CASSLASGNSYNEQFF
TRBJ2-5,TRBV18,TRBD2,-,TGTGCCAGCTCACTAGCGGGAGAGCAAGAGACCCAGTACTTC,CASSLAGEQETQYF
TRBJ1-6,TRBV4-3,TRBD1,-,TGCGCCAGCAGTCTCATCCGGGACAGTGACTATAATTCACCCCTCCACTTT,CASSLIRDSDYNSPLHF
TRBJ2-7,TRBV18,TRBD2,few,TGTGCCAGCTCCCGGACTAGCGGGAGTGGCGAGCAGTACTTC,CASSRTSGSGEQYF
TRBJ2-3,TRBV6-1,-,-,TGTGCCAGCAGGATACGAGGCACAGATACGCAGTATTTT,CASRIRGTDTQYF